Listed below are T cell receptor beta chains from one sample, sequenced in a study of OX40 agonist ivuxolimab in advanced cancers. Sequenced by immunoSEQ multiplex PCR; TCRdb stores in-frame clones only, minus some. Of under 35,000 clones listed, around 85% are singletons. This sample comprised CD4+ or CD8+ T cells sorted from blood, obtained in a trial of the OX40 agonist ivuxolimab. The receptors stem from an adult with an advanced solid tumor such as melanoma, head and neck, liver or kidney cancer. CDR3s include the opening cysteine and the closing phenylalanine or tryptophan. A D gene is named only where the DNA matches it firmly. Some rows have no size entry. The others give once, few or many, or a class for an expanded clone.

v_call: TRBV7-9; d_call: TRBD1; clone_size: -; j_call: TRBJ2-3; cdr3_nt: TGTGCCAGCACCTCAAGGACAGGGGCCACCCCAGATACGCAGTATTTT; cdr3_aa: CASTSRTGATPDTQYF
v_call: TRBV7-9; d_call: TRBD2; clone_size: few; j_call: TRBJ2-7; cdr3_nt: TGTGCCAGCAGCCTAACTCATGGGCGGGGGGCCTACGAGCAGTACTTC; cdr3_aa: CASSLTHGRGAYEQYF
v_call: TRBV6-1; d_call: -; clone_size: -; j_call: TRBJ2-7; cdr3_nt: TGTGCCAGTAAGGGGAACAGAAACTACGAGCAGTACTTC; cdr3_aa: CASKGNRNYEQYF
v_call: TRBV2; d_call: -; clone_size: -; j_call: TRBJ2-5; cdr3_nt: TGTGCCAGCAGTGAACACCGGACTCACCAAGAGACCCAGTACTTC; cdr3_aa: CASSEHRTHQETQYF
v_call: TRBV27; d_call: TRBD1; clone_size: -; j_call: TRBJ1-4; cdr3_nt: TGTGCCAGCAGTACAGACAGGGGTGAAAAACTGTTTTTT; cdr3_aa: CASSTDRGEKLFF
v_call: TRBV30; d_call: -; clone_size: -; j_call: TRBJ2-6; cdr3_nt: TGTGCCTGGAGTCGAAGTCTAGGGGCCAACGTCCTGACTTTC; cdr3_aa: CAWSRSLGANVLTF
v_call: TRBV4-1; d_call: -; clone_size: -; j_call: TRBJ2-2; cdr3_nt: TGCGCCAGCAGCCAAGATACGGCTAGCGTAGCGAACACCGGGGAGCTGTTTTTT; cdr3_aa: CASSQDTASVANTGELFF
v_call: TRBV11-2; d_call: -; clone_size: -; j_call: TRBJ1-4; cdr3_nt: TGTGCCAGCAGCTTAGAGGGTTCAACTAATGAAAAACTGTTTTTT; cdr3_aa: CASSLEGSTNEKLFF
v_call: TRBV5-6; d_call: -; clone_size: -; j_call: TRBJ1-1; cdr3_nt: TGTGCCAGCAGCTTTTGGAGGGGGACAGAAGCTTTCTTT; cdr3_aa: CASSFWRGTEAFF
v_call: TRBV4-2; d_call: TRBD1; clone_size: -; j_call: TRBJ2-7; cdr3_nt: TGTGCCAGCAGCCAAGAGGGAAGGGGGCCATCCTACGAGCAGTACTTC; cdr3_aa: CASSQEGRGPSYEQYF
v_call: TRBV5-1; d_call: -; clone_size: -; j_call: TRBJ2-3; cdr3_nt: TGCGCCAGCAGCTTTACGGGGGCAATCACAGATACGCAGTATTTT; cdr3_aa: CASSFTGAITDTQYF
v_call: TRBV11-2; d_call: -; clone_size: -; j_call: TRBJ2-2; cdr3_nt: TGTGCCAGCAGCTTAGGTGGGGGAGTAGGACCCACCGGGGAGCTGTTTTTT; cdr3_aa: CASSLGGGVGPTGELFF
v_call: TRBV2; d_call: -; clone_size: -; j_call: TRBJ2-1; cdr3_nt: TGTGCCAGCAGTGAGGTAAATGAGCAGTTCTTC; cdr3_aa: CASSEVNEQFF
v_call: TRBV27; d_call: TRBD2; clone_size: -; j_call: TRBJ2-5; cdr3_nt: TGTGCCAGCAGTTTAGGGACTAGCGGGAGGGATACCCAGTACTTC; cdr3_aa: CASSLGTSGRDTQYF
v_call: TRBV27; d_call: TRBD2; clone_size: -; j_call: TRBJ2-7; cdr3_nt: TGTGCCAGCAGTTTTGGGGCGGGAGGCACTAGGGAGCAGTACTTC; cdr3_aa: CASSFGAGGTREQYF
v_call: TRBV28; d_call: TRBD1; clone_size: -; j_call: TRBJ1-1; cdr3_nt: TGTGCCAGCAACAGGGGGGTTAACACTGAAGCTTTCTTT; cdr3_aa: CASNRGVNTEAFF
v_call: TRBV11-2; d_call: -; clone_size: -; j_call: TRBJ2-7; cdr3_nt: TGTGCCAGCAGCTTGGCAACCTACGAGCAGTACTTC; cdr3_aa: CASSLATYEQYF
v_call: TRBV19; d_call: TRBD1; clone_size: few; j_call: TRBJ1-1; cdr3_nt: TGTGCCAGTAGTGCCCTCACAGGGGTTTTGAACACTGAAGCTTTCTTT; cdr3_aa: CASSALTGVLNTEAFF
v_call: TRBV5-4; d_call: -; clone_size: -; j_call: TRBJ1-2; cdr3_nt: TGTGCCAGCAGCTTGGTATTGGCGGGGACTTACTATGGCTACACCTTC; cdr3_aa: CASSLVLAGTYYGYTF
v_call: TRBV9; d_call: TRBD2; clone_size: -; j_call: TRBJ2-7; cdr3_nt: TGTGCCAGCAGCCCGAGCGGGGTATCCTACGAGCAGTACTTC; cdr3_aa: CASSPSGVSYEQYF
v_call: TRBV5-1; d_call: TRBD1; clone_size: -; j_call: TRBJ1-1; cdr3_nt: TGCGCCAGCAGCTCTTACAGGGGACCAGACACTGAAGCTTTCTTT; cdr3_aa: CASSSYRGPDTEAFF
v_call: TRBV2; d_call: -; clone_size: -; j_call: TRBJ2-3; cdr3_nt: TGTGCCAGCAGTGAAAGCGGTCCAGGACTCACAGATACGCAGTATTTT; cdr3_aa: CASSESGPGLTDTQYF
v_call: TRBV20-1; d_call: -; clone_size: medium-sized; j_call: TRBJ2-7; cdr3_nt: TGCAGTGCGGGGGGGCAGTACTTC; cdr3_aa: CSAGGQYF
v_call: TRBV2; d_call: -; clone_size: -; j_call: TRBJ2-7; cdr3_nt: TGTGCCAGCAAACAGGAGGGGGGGTCCTCCTACGAGCAGTACTTC; cdr3_aa: CASKQEGGSSYEQYF
v_call: TRBV7-8; d_call: TRBD2; clone_size: -; j_call: TRBJ2-7; cdr3_nt: TGTGCCAGCAGCTTAGGGACTAGCGGGAGGGCCTTACCCTACGAGCAGTACTTC; cdr3_aa: CASSLGTSGRALPYEQYF
v_call: TRBV4-1; d_call: TRBD1; clone_size: few; j_call: TRBJ1-5; cdr3_nt: TGCGCCAGCAGCCAAGTGACAGGGGGCCAGCCCCAGCATTTT; cdr3_aa: CASSQVTGGQPQHF
v_call: TRBV2; d_call: TRBD1; clone_size: -; j_call: TRBJ2-1; cdr3_nt: TGTGCCAGCAGTGATGGGACAGGGTTTAAGAATGAGCAGTTCTTC; cdr3_aa: CASSDGTGFKNEQFF
v_call: TRBV9; d_call: -; clone_size: -; j_call: TRBJ2-3; cdr3_nt: TGTGCCAGCAGCTCAGAAGGGGAGGGGGCCGCGTTAGATACGCAGTATTTT; cdr3_aa: CASSSEGEGAALDTQYF
v_call: TRBV29-1; d_call: TRBD1; clone_size: -; j_call: TRBJ1-3; cdr3_nt: TGCAGCGTTGGAAGGGGGCTAATCCCTGGAAACACCATATATTTT; cdr3_aa: CSVGRGLIPGNTIYF
v_call: TRBV7-9; d_call: -; clone_size: many; j_call: TRBJ2-3; cdr3_nt: TGTGCCAGCAGCTACGCGGGGCCACGGGATACGCAGTATTTT; cdr3_aa: CASSYAGPRDTQYF
v_call: TRBV29-1; d_call: TRBD1; clone_size: -; j_call: TRBJ2-1; cdr3_nt: TGCAGCGTTGAAAAGGGACAGGGGCGATACAATGAGCAGTTCTTC; cdr3_aa: CSVEKGQGRYNEQFF
v_call: TRBV7-9; d_call: TRBD1; clone_size: -; j_call: TRBJ2-7; cdr3_nt: TGTGCCAGCAGCACTGGACAGGGAGCCTACGAGCAGTACTTC; cdr3_aa: CASSTGQGAYEQYF
v_call: TRBV19; d_call: TRBD2; clone_size: -; j_call: TRBJ2-7; cdr3_nt: TGTGCCAGTAGTATACTAGCGGGAGGCGGGTACGAGCAGTACTTC; cdr3_aa: CASSILAGGGYEQYF
v_call: TRBV15; d_call: TRBD1; clone_size: -; j_call: TRBJ1-1; cdr3_nt: TGTGCCACCAGCAGGGACAGGGGGTGGGGCACTGAGGCTTTCTTT; cdr3_aa: CATSRDRGWGTEAFF
v_call: TRBV19; d_call: TRBD2; clone_size: -; j_call: TRBJ2-2; cdr3_nt: TGTGCCAGTTACCCCGCAGGGGGGGGGAGCGGGAGGGCCGCGAACACCGGGGAGCTGTTTTTT; cdr3_aa: CASYPAGGGSGRAANTGELFF
v_call: TRBV7-2; d_call: -; clone_size: -; j_call: TRBJ2-3; cdr3_nt: TGTGCCAGCAGCTGGGTCACAGATACGCAGTATTTT; cdr3_aa: CASSWVTDTQYF
v_call: TRBV7-3; d_call: TRBD2; clone_size: -; j_call: TRBJ2-1; cdr3_nt: TGTGCCAGCAGCAGCCTAGCGGGGGCCCTAGATGAGCAGTTCTTC; cdr3_aa: CASSSLAGALDEQFF
v_call: TRBV5-6; d_call: -; clone_size: -; j_call: TRBJ2-7; cdr3_nt: TGTGCCAGCACTCGTGGACGGCGCTACGAGCAGTACTTC; cdr3_aa: CASTRGRRYEQYF
v_call: TRBV19; d_call: TRBD2; clone_size: once; j_call: TRBJ2-7; cdr3_nt: TGTGCCAGTAAAATAATAGCGGGAGGGACCTACGAGCAGTACTTC; cdr3_aa: CASKIIAGGTYEQYF
v_call: TRBV4-1; d_call: TRBD1; clone_size: -; j_call: TRBJ2-7; cdr3_nt: TGCGCCAGCAGCCCGACAGGGACCCCCTCCGAGCAGTACTTC; cdr3_aa: CASSPTGTPSEQYF
v_call: TRBV7-8; d_call: -; clone_size: few; j_call: TRBJ2-1; cdr3_nt: TGTGCCAGCAGCTCGGGATTAAGCTCCTACAATGAGCAGTTCTTC; cdr3_aa: CASSSGLSSYNEQFF
v_call: TRBV6-1; d_call: -; clone_size: -; j_call: TRBJ1-3; cdr3_nt: TGTGCCAGCACGTTGATGGGGGACTCTGGAAACACCATATATTTT; cdr3_aa: CASTLMGDSGNTIYF
v_call: TRBV5-5; d_call: -; clone_size: -; j_call: TRBJ2-2; cdr3_nt: TGTGCCAGCAGCTTGTTTTCCGTAAAGAGCACCGGGGAGCTGTTTTTT; cdr3_aa: CASSLFSVKSTGELFF
v_call: TRBV13; d_call: -; clone_size: -; j_call: TRBJ2-3; cdr3_nt: TGTGCCAGCAGCCCCCGCACAGATACGCAGTATTTT; cdr3_aa: CASSPRTDTQYF
v_call: TRBV25-1; d_call: TRBD1; clone_size: -; j_call: TRBJ2-5; cdr3_nt: TGTGCCAGCAGTGCCCAGGGGGCCGGCGAGACCCAGTACTTC; cdr3_aa: CASSAQGAGETQYF
v_call: TRBV27; d_call: TRBD1; clone_size: once; j_call: TRBJ1-5; cdr3_nt: TGTGCCAGCAGTTTATACAGGGGGGGCCAGCCCCAGCATTTT; cdr3_aa: CASSLYRGGQPQHF
v_call: TRBV4-1; d_call: TRBD2; clone_size: -; j_call: TRBJ2-5; cdr3_nt: TGCGCCAGCAGCCTTGGGACTAGCACTTACCAAGAGACCCAGTACTTC; cdr3_aa: CASSLGTSTYQETQYF
v_call: TRBV28; d_call: -; clone_size: medium-sized; j_call: TRBJ2-1; cdr3_nt: TGTGCCAGCAGACAACGGGAGAATGAGCAGTTCTTC; cdr3_aa: CASRQRENEQFF
v_call: TRBV7-9; d_call: -; clone_size: once; j_call: TRBJ2-5; cdr3_nt: TGTGCCAGCGACTCTGTGGACCAAGAGACCCAGTACTTC; cdr3_aa: CASDSVDQETQYF
v_call: TRBV6-1; d_call: -; clone_size: few; j_call: TRBJ1-2; cdr3_nt: TGTGCCACCCTCCTGTCTTCGGTAACTGATGGCTACACCTTC; cdr3_aa: CATLLSSVTDGYTF